The T cell receptor (beta chain) under discussion was sequenced for a study of CD8 T cells in Susac syndrome. The RNA, about 0.45 to 1 ug, was put through reverse transcription using random hexamers. Using its own MiXCR run on the immunoSEQ multiplex PCR reads, TCRdb lists one record per CDR3 protein. The sample includes about 200,000 distinct CDR3 sequences, approximately 95% of them seen just once. The CDR3 length is 17 residues. Trimming removed 4 bases from V and 1 base from J, with 17 bases in between. Germline V gene sequence: CDR1 LGHDT, CDR2 YNNKEL (reference sequence). The sample consisted of CD4+ T cells from PBMCs. The source is a human donor with multiple sclerosis. The V gene is TRBV3-1, the J gene TRBJ2-4; D may match TRBD1 or TRBD2 (5 bases each). CDR3 protein: CASSPAPGRMAKNIQYF. CDR3 nucleotides: TGTGCCAGCAGCCCTGCCCCAGGGAGAATGGCCAAAAACATTCAGTACTTC.